One T cell receptor (beta chain) is described in this entry. The germline V and J ends were trimmed by 0 bases and 2 bases, with 12 bases remaining between them. The CDR3 runs to 16 residues. Germline lookup yields CDR1 SGDLS and CDR2 YYNGEE. This sample was included in a study of blood T cells in healthy people across ages. A J-beta primer mix and a sample-barcoded 5' primer were used in a second PCR of roughly 7 to 12 cycles. TCRdb reprocessed the 5' RACE reads via MiXCR and lists one record per CDR3 protein. In the table there are hundreds of thousands of distinct CDR3 sequences, 53% of which are singletons.

The receptor was derived from a man at least 80 years old in good health. V is TRBV9 and J is TRBJ1-5; D gene unclear. The material sequenced was blood. For the CDR3, the DNA is TGTGCCAGCAGCGTAGGGCAGGACCCTGGCAATCAGCCCCAGCATTTT. Residues: CASSVGQDPGNQPQHF.